What follows describes a single T cell receptor beta chain. Its target is not known. These data are taken from a study of cytomegalovirus exposure and HLA in healthy donors. Study results and limitations: A later analysis linked 15,000 to 20,000 TCR beta sequences to HLA alleles at 0.05 false discovery rate. In a later analysis, V- and J-gene trimming of beta chains associated with a DCLRE1C missense variant, replicated independently.

The PCR employed 60 Vbeta primers together with 13 Jbeta primers. Assay used: immunoSEQ multiplex PCR; TCRdb lists only in-frame clones, some missing. The sample contains under 150,000 clones, about 85% of which appear only once. CDR3 size: 14 residues. The germline V gene encodes CDR1 SGHNT and CDR2 YYREEE (reference sequence). V was clipped by 0 bases and J by 4 bases; unmatched bases: 2. Sequences were obtained from PBMCs. J is TRBJ1-2 and V is TRBV5-4; 8 bases are a match to TRBD1. The clonotype comes from a boy younger than 10 in good health and CMV-seronegative. CDR3 bases: TGTGCCAGCAGCTTGGACAGGGGGTCCTATGGCTACACCTTC. Translation: CASSLDRGSYGYTF.